Sequencing of this T cell receptor (beta chain) was carried out in a study of T cells in Graves' hyperthyroidism and ophthalmopathy. The sample holds a few counts of this clonotype. Researchers took RNA transcripts and amplified the TCR beta CDR3 regions from them. HTBI primers were the set used in a first-round RT-PCR of the TCR CDR3. In TCRdb, the multiplex PCR reads were re-called with MiXCR into one record per CDR3 protein. The table has 550,000 to 700,000 distinct CDR3 sequences, 40% to 55% seen once. Diagnostic decisions used clinical symptoms, serum thyroxine and TRAb, thyroid ultrasound and orbital computed tomography. The sample was peripheral blood or thyroid tissue (not recorded which). The TCR sequence derives from an adult woman with Graves' disease, either hyperthyroidism or ophthalmopathy (not recorded which).

CDR3: CAGKEWGNEKLFF. The CDR3, as DNA: TGTGCCGGAAAGGAGTGGGGGAATGAAAAACTGTTTTTT. The J gene is TRBJ1-4, the V gene TRBV30; possible D gene TRBD1, 5 bases. Germline-derived CDR1 and CDR2 are GTSNPN and SVGIG (reference sequence). Trimming removed 8 bases at V and 5 bases at J, with 15 bases between. The CDR3 extends over 13 amino acids.